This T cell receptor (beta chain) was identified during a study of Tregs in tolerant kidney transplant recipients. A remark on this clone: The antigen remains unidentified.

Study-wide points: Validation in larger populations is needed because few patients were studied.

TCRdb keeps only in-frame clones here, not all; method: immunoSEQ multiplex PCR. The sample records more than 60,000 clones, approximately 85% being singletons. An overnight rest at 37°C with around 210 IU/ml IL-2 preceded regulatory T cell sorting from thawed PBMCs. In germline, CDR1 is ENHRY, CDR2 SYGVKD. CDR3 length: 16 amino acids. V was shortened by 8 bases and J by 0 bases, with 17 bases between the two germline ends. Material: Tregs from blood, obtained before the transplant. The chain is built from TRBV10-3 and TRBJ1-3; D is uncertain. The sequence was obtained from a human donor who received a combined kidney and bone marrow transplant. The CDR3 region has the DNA TGTGCCATCCTAGCCGCGCAAGGCAGCTCTGGAAACACCATATATTTT. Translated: CAILAAQGSSGNTIYF.